This TCR beta chain appears in the sequencing data of a study of T cell clonality in common variable immunodeficiency. Study-wide results and caveats: Common variable immunodeficiency TCR beta sequences reportedly had fewer deletions and N-nucleotide insertions. TCRbeta clonality was increased in CVID versus healthy controls.

The CDR3 has 13 amino acids. Trimming took 6 bases from V and 3 from J; bases not matched to a gene: 6. Per the germline V gene, CDR1 is DFQATT and CDR2 is SNEGSKA (reference sequence). Repertoires were generated with immunoSEQ multiplex PCR, while TCRdb's copy carries only in-frame clones and drops some. Recorded here are 30,000 to 40,000 clones, none singletons. This clone showed up many times. Its specificity is not known. The read terminates 3 residues before the CDR3 end, so the remaining end is supplied by the germline J gene. The clonotype comes from a human donor with common variable immunodeficiency. Sequenced: peripheral blood mononuclear cells. The rearrangement joins TRBV20-1 to TRBJ1-2; 8 bases map to TRBD1. The part of the CDR3 DNA that was read is TGCAGTGCCCCGGACAGGGTTCACTATGGC. It specifies CSAPDRVHYG. From start to end, the CDR3 is CSAPDRVHYGYTF.